Listed here are 4 T cell receptor beta chains from one sample, sequenced in a study of response to subunit inactivated influenza vaccine. TCRdb re-derived calls from the RT-PCR reads in MiXCR, one entry per CDR3 protein. The table has more than 450,000 distinct CDR3 sequences, 7.6% seen once. Here the sequenced sample was PBMCs from blood, taken roughly 24 months after vaccination. Receptors were obtained from a man in his fifties or sixties who received an inactivated influenza vaccine.

This clonotype was detected many times. The chain employs TRBV2 and TRBJ1-2; unclear D gene. The V gene lost 3 bases and the J gene lost 7 bases, with 9 bases spanning the gap. Germline loops: CDR1 SNHLY, CDR2 FYNNEI. The CDR3 is made up of 12 amino acids. This chain's CDR3 is CASSDTAVGYTF. CDR3 nucleotides: TGTGCCAGCAGTGATACTGCGGTTGGCTACACCTTC.

V usage is TRBV5-1 and J usage is TRBJ2-7; 7 positions agree with TRBD1. The CDR3 contains 14 residues. With 4 bases clipped from V and 5 bases from J, the junction kept 9 bases outside the gene matches. Per the germline V gene, CDR1 is SGHRS and CDR2 is YFSETQ. The CDR3 DNA follows: TGCGCCAGCAGCACCAGGGGGTTGCGGGACGAGCAGTACTTC. Translated: CASSTRGLRDEQYF.

At least ten counts were recorded for this clonotype. The chain links TRBV24-1 to TRBJ2-3, with a tentative D call TRBD2 (5 bases). The CDR3 length is 16 residues. Trimming left V 4 bases short and J 3 bases short, with 16 bases between. In germline, CDR1 is KGHDR, CDR2 SFDVKD. The CDR3 DNA is TGTGCCACCAGTGACCTGCAACTGGGCGGGACAGATACGCAGTATTTT. Protein product: CATSDLQLGGTDTQYF.

This clonotype was counted ten times or more. This chain uses TRBV28 with TRBJ2-1, with TRBD2 as a possible D gene (5 bases). Germline V gives CDR1 MDHEN, CDR2 SYDVKM. The CDR3 runs 14 residues. Trimming took off 2 bases at V and 8 bases at J, with 13 bases between the two ends. CDR3 sequence (DNA): TGTGCCAGCAGTTTAAGGTACACGAGGGATGAGCAGTTCTTC. It specifies CASSLRYTRDEQFF.